These 26 T cell receptor beta chains were sequenced from one sample in a study of T-cell reconstitution after alpha-beta-depleted transplantation in children. The TCRbeta library incorporated unique molecular identifiers. Using its own MiXCR run on the PCR reads, TCRdb lists one record per CDR3 protein. The table includes approximately 400,000 distinct CDR3 sequences, about a tenth detected once. This sample comprised PBMCs from the stem cell graft donor, obtained from the stem cell graft. These receptors were obtained from a human donor who donated a stem cell graft to a child with acute myeloid leukemia.

This clonotype was seen ten or more times. This chain links TRBV3-1 with TRBJ1-1, with D uncertain. Trimming cost V 1 base and J 7 bases, with 10 bases left between them. The CDR3 has 13 residues. From germline, CDR1 is LGHDT and CDR2 YNNKEL (reference sequence). CDR3 bases: TGTGCCAGCAGCCAAGGAATTAAGGGTGAAGCTTTCTTT. Its protein is CASSQGIKGEAFF.

This chain connects TRBV12-3 or TRBV12-4 to TRBJ2-1; TRBD2 aligns across 7 bases. V shed 1 base, J shed 7 bases, and the junction held 4 bases outside the gene matches. The CDR3 has 14 residues. CDR3 sequence (DNA): TGTGCCAGCAGTTTAGGGGGGGAGGGGAATGAGCAGTTCTTC. Protein sequence: CASSLGGEGNEQFF.

This clonotype was seen more than once but under ten times. V gene TRBV7-2 combines with J gene TRBJ2-1; 11 positions agree with TRBD2. Germline values: CDR1 SGHTA, CDR2 FQGNSA. J lost 0 bases, V lost 2 bases, and 3 bases had no gene match. The CDR3 is made up of 17 amino acids. The CDR3 DNA sequence: TGTGCCAGCAGCTTAAGACTAGCGGGGAGCTCCTACAATGAGCAGTTCTTC. Encoded protein: CASSLRLAGSSYNEQFF.

The chain employs TRBV7-2 and TRBJ2-1, with 12 bases lining up with TRBD2. Trimming took 1 base from V and 8 from J; bases not matched to a gene: 6. Germline CDR1 and CDR2: SGHTA and FQGNSA. This CDR3 contains 16 residues. CDR3 sequence: CASSLVSASGRDEQFF. The CDR3 DNA is TGTGCCAGCAGCTTAGTGTCGGCTAGCGGGAGGGATGAGCAGTTCTTC.

This clonotype was seen only a few times. CDR3 nucleotides: TGTGCCAGCAGCAAAAATAGGGGCCAGGGCGGAAACACCATATATTTT. Its translation: CASSKNRGQGGNTIYF. This chain uses TRBV21-1 with TRBJ1-3; the table's D gene call, TRBD1, was not cross checked with the DNA. TRBV21-1 is recorded as a pseudogene. This CDR3 contains 16 residues.

There are many counts of this clonotype. The chain joins TRBV7-3 to TRBJ2-3; D is possibly TRBD2 (7 bases). Trimming took 5 bases from V and 1 from J, leaving 10 bases between them. Germline CDR1 reads SGHTA; CDR2 reads FQGTGA. The CDR3 has 14 amino acids. CDR3 amino acids: CASSQGGGTDTQYF. CDR3 DNA: TGTGCCAGCAGCCAAGGGGGGGGCACAGATACGCAGTATTTT.

This clonotype was counted many times. The chain is built from TRBV20-1 and TRBJ1-6, with a weak D call TRBD1 (6 bases). Germline CDR1 reads DFQATT; CDR2 reads SNEGSKA (reference sequence). This CDR3 is 13 amino acids long. The V gene lost 2 bases and the J gene lost 8 bases, with 10 bases spanning the gap. The CDR3, as DNA: TGCAGTGCTAGAAGTAACAGGGATTCACCCCTCCACTTT. It translates to CSARSNRDSPLHF.

This chain uses TRBV5-1 with TRBJ2-3; TRBD1 aligns across 9 bases. This CDR3 is 16 amino acids long. Germline assignment: CDR1 SGHRS and CDR2 YFSETQ. Trimming took 4 bases from V and 1 from J; bases not matched to a gene: 7. In DNA, the CDR3 is TGCGCCAGCAGCGCATCCGGGACAGGGCGCACAGATACGCAGTATTTT. Residues: CASSASGTGRTDTQYF.

This rearrangement joins TRBV2 to TRBJ2-1, with D possibly matching TRBD2 (5 bases). The V and J ends lost 5 bases and 1 base respectively, with 9 bases between them. The CDR3 is made up of 14 amino acids. Germline CDR1 and CDR2: SNHLY and FYNNEI. CDR3 nucleotides: TGTGCCAGCAGTACGCTAGCATCCTACAATGAGCAGTTCTTC. It yields the protein CASSTLASYNEQFF.

The table lists this clonotype with a few counts. The V and J genes are TRBV18 and TRBJ2-3, with TRBD2 matching over 11 bases. This CDR3 spans 16 amino acids. In germline, CDR1 is KGHSH, CDR2 LQKENI. With V trimmed by 3 bases and J by 5 bases, 7 bases remained unmatched. The DNA of the CDR3 is TGTGCCAGCTCACCCCCACTAGCGGGAGTGGTAGATACGCAGTATTTT. The encoded protein is CASSPPLAGVVDTQYF.

There are a few counts of this clonotype. V and J are TRBV7-2 and TRBJ1-2; D gene unclear. Germline assignment: CDR1 SGHTA and CDR2 FQGNSA. The CDR3 consists of 13 residues. V was shortened by 8 bases and J by 4 bases, with 14 bases between the two germline ends. CDR3 sequence reads: CASGEDLPYGYTF. DNA of the CDR3: TGTGCCAGCGGTGAGGACTTGCCCTATGGCTACACCTTC.

The chain is built from TRBV20-1 and TRBJ2-7, with D perhaps given as TRBD1 or TRBD2 (5 bases each). V was cut by 0 bases and J by 4 bases, with 13 bases left in between. This CDR3 contains 14 residues. Germline CDR1 reads DFQATT; CDR2 reads SNEGSKA (reference sequence). As DNA, the CDR3 is TGCAGTGCTAGAGATAGGGACGGCTGGTACGAGCAGTACTTC. Amino acids: CSARDRDGWYEQYF.

This clonotype has ten or more counts. The chain uses TRBV5-6 and TRBJ2-2, with TRBD1 as a possible D gene (6 bases). Germline V gene data show CDR1 as SGHDT and CDR2 as YYEEEE. The CDR3 length is 15 residues. Trimming removed 0 bases from V and 4 bases from J, with 10 bases in between. CDR3 loop: CASSLVGAVTGELFF. CDR3 DNA sequence: TGTGCCAGCAGCTTGGTGGGGGCAGTCACCGGGGAGCTGTTTTTT.

This clonotype turned up a few times. The chain combines TRBV21-1 with TRBJ2-7. TRBV21-1 is reported as a pseudogene. The CDR3 extends over 15 amino acids. CDR3 coding DNA: TGTGCCAGCAGCAAAGAGGACAGGAGCTCCTACGAGCAGTACGTC. It encodes CASSKEDRSSYEQYV.

The CDR3 loop reads CASSSDRQNTGELFF. CDR3 sequence (DNA): TGTGCCAGCAGTAGTGACCGACAGAACACCGGGGAGCTGTTTTTT. The chain joins TRBV27 to TRBJ2-2; no firm D call. The CDR3 has 15 residues. Germline lookup yields CDR1 MNHEY and CDR2 SMNVEV (reference sequence). Deletions cut 5 bases from V and 1 base from J, with 11 bases between.

The chain links TRBV20-1 to TRBJ1-1; tentative D call: TRBD1 (6 bases). Between the trimmed V and J ends, which lost 6 bases and 5 bases, there was a span of 16 bases. The CDR3 is 13 residues long. CDR1 and CDR2 from the germline V gene are DFQATT and SNEGSKA (reference sequence). This CDR3 reads CSALQGHITEAFF. The CDR3 DNA sequence: TGCAGTGCGCTACAGGGTCATATTACTGAAGCTTTCTTT.

This clonotype was recorded a few times. The chain links TRBV4-1 to TRBJ1-4; no firm D call. Germline assignment: CDR1 MGHRA and CDR2 YSYEKL. V lost 2 bases and J lost 12, with 13 bases in between. The CDR3 runs 13 residues. This chain's CDR3 is CASSQQVRAELFF. CDR3 coding DNA: TGCGCCAGCAGCCAACAAGTGAGGGCCGAACTGTTTTTT.

This chain connects TRBV6-2 or TRBV6-3 to TRBJ2-1, with no clear D. The germline gives CDR1 MNHEY, CDR2 SVGEGT. Trimming removed 6 bases at V and 1 base at J, with 10 bases between. This CDR3 contains 14 residues. CDR3 DNA sequence: TGTGCCAGCAGGATACGTGCTTCCTACAATGAGCAGTTCTTC. Protein product: CASRIRASYNEQFF.

A few counts support this clonotype. This chain joins TRBV6-1 and TRBJ2-1, with D possibly matching TRBD1 (6 bases). Trimming removed 5 bases from V and 2 bases from J, with 16 bases in between. Germline CDR1 and CDR2: MNHNS and SASEGT. CDR3 length: 16 amino acids. The DNA of the CDR3 is TGTGCCAGCAGTAATAGAGGGGGTGGGGCCTACAATGAGCAGTTCTTC. This sequence encodes CASSNRGGGAYNEQFF.

This clonotype has a count of ten or more. The V gene is TRBV20-1, the J gene TRBJ2-7; no firm D call. CDR3 size: 12 residues. Germline CDR1 is DFQATT and CDR2 is SNEGSKA (reference sequence). V gave up 6 bases and J gave up 3 bases, with 12 bases separating them. CDR3 in amino acids: CSARPGGYEQYF. The CDR3 DNA is TGCAGTGCCAGACCCGGCGGCTACGAGCAGTACTTC.

This clonotype was picked up a small number of times. This chain joins TRBV20-1 and TRBJ2-7; possible D gene TRBD1, 6 bases. V was clipped by 3 bases and J by 0 bases, with 12 bases between them. Looked up from germline, CDR1 is DFQATT and CDR2 is SNEGSKA (reference sequence). This CDR3 comprises 14 residues. CDR3 loop: CSARLTGPSYEQYF. CDR3 DNA sequence: TGCAGTGCTAGGCTGACAGGACCCTCCTACGAGCAGTACTTC.

This clonotype was counted a few times. The chain links TRBV25-1 to TRBJ1-1; TRBD1 is a possible D gene (6 bases). V shed 4 bases and J shed 1 base, with 10 bases lying between them. CDR1 and CDR2 (germline): MGHDK, SYGVNS. This CDR3 is built from 14 residues. The DNA of the CDR3 is TGTGCCAGCAGTGGGGGACACCAGAACACTGAAGCTTTCTTT. Its translation: CASSGGHQNTEAFF.

This clonotype came up a few times. This chain uses TRBV6-2 or TRBV6-3 with TRBJ2-3; 9 bases agree with TRBD2. Germline trimming cut 6 bases from V and 4 bases from J; bases unmatched to any gene: 14. Germline-derived CDR1 and CDR2 are MNHEY and SVGEGT. This CDR3 region has 17 residues. CDR3 region: CASRGLADFAAADTQYF. Written as DNA, the CDR3 is TGTGCCAGCAGGGGACTAGCAGACTTCGCCGCCGCAGATACGCAGTATTTT.

CDR3 DNA: TGTGCCAGCAGTTTGAAAGCGGGAGTACTGACAGATACGCAGTATTTT. Residues: CASSLKAGVLTDTQYF. The V and J genes are TRBV28 and TRBJ2-3, with TRBD2 identical over 8 bases. The CDR3 has 16 residues. Germline lookup yields CDR1 MDHEN and CDR2 SYDVKM. V shed 3 bases and J 3 bases; nucleotides not matched to a gene: 8.

This clonotype was seen a few times. V gene TRBV6-4 combines with J gene TRBJ2-1, with a tentative D call TRBD1 (6 bases). Germline assignment: CDR1 MRHNA and CDR2 SNTAGT. The CDR3 runs 15 residues. Trimming removed 5 bases at V and 1 base at J, with 12 bases between. The CDR3 is CASSPGVGSYNEQFF. The DNA for the CDR3 is TGTGCCAGCAGTCCAGGGGTCGGGTCCTACAATGAGCAGTTCTTC.

The sample holds many counts of this clonotype. This rearrangement joins TRBV20-1 to TRBJ1-4, with TRBD1 matching over 10 bases. This CDR3 has 15 residues. Trimming removed 1 base from V and 7 bases from J; junction bases left unmatched: 6. CDR1 and CDR2 from the germline V gene are DFQATT and SNEGSKA (reference sequence). The CDR3 DNA sequence: TGCAGTGCTAGAGCTCCGGGACAGGGGAGTGAAAAACTGTTTTTT. Its translation is CSARAPGQGSEKLFF.